This TCR beta chain came from a study of blood T cell repertoires in COVID-19. Study details: Material from acute and convalescent COVID-19 was sourced from the United States, Italy and Spain. From T cells, B-cell-depleted T cells, or PBMCs came the material, which was cDNA or gDNA.

How the authors handled the data: How many nucleated cells were present was estimated from reference gene primer amplification. Clones were sequenced by immunoSEQ multiplex PCR, and TCRdb holds only the in-frame ones, with some missing. From that table come the V and J calls and clone size; the DNA was used to work out D and trimming. The sample contains roughly 190,000 clones, around 80% of which appear only once. In germline, CDR1 is SGHAT, CDR2 FQNNGV. This CDR3 has 15 residues. Trimming shortened V by 1 base and J by 0 bases, and 10 bases separated the two germline ends. The J gene is TRBJ2-7, the V gene TRBV11-2; D not certain. Input material: peripheral blood. The source of this sequence is a human donor in a cohort sampled during active COVID-19. CDR3 in DNA: TGTGCCAGCAGCTTAGGCGATCGCCCCTCCTACGAGCAGTACTTC. It is translated as CASSLGDRPSYEQYF.